This TCR beta chain was observed in a study of T cell responses to AZD1222 COVID-19 vaccine. Germline assignment: CDR1 SGHRS and CDR2 YFSETQ. This CDR3 has 14 amino acids. Trimming left V 0 bases short and J 4 bases short, with 8 bases between. Points from the study as a whole: The sample set comprised mostly white British donors with more females, and clonal diversity was possibly underestimated. Of spike-specific TCRs, nearly half reportedly target regions left unmutated in variants. Spike-specific TCR breadth and depth grew following two AZD1222 doses. At study baseline, merely five or six AZD1222 recipients were seropositive.

With respect to this clone: Antigen: not known.

Repertoires were generated with immunoSEQ multiplex PCR, while TCRdb's copy carries only in-frame clones and drops some. Among some 120,000 clones listed, about 89% were seen once. This sample comprised peripheral blood, obtained on day 0 of MenACWY control vaccination. This receptor was obtained from an adult in good health. V and J are TRBV5-1 and TRBJ2-1, with D uncertain. The CDR3 loop is CASSLAQNYNEQFF. In nucleotides, the CDR3 is TGCGCCAGCAGCTTGGCACAGAATTACAATGAGCAGTTCTTC. The full variable domain, its missing parts supplied by reference TRBV5-1 and TRBJ2-1, is KAGVTQTPRYLIKTRGQQVTLSCSPISGHRSVSWYQQTPGQGLQFLFEYFSETQRNKGNFPGRFSGRQFSNSRSEMNVSTLELGDSALYLCASSLAQNYNEQFFGPGTRLTVL.